This T cell receptor beta chain appears in the sequencing data of a study of OX40 agonist ivuxolimab in advanced cancers. Generated by immunoSEQ multiplex PCR, the TCRdb table keeps only in-frame clones and is missing some. The sample consists of fewer than 60,000 clones, 85% to 90% of them appearing once. The TCR sequence derives from an adult with an advanced solid tumor such as melanoma, head and neck, liver or kidney cancer. The sample consisted of CD4+ or CD8+ T cells sorted from blood, taken in a trial of the OX40 agonist ivuxolimab.

CDR3: CASRGEGADSANAFF. The CDR3 nucleotides are TGCGCCAGCAGGGGGGAGGGGGCGGACTCGGCAAACGCTTTCTTT. V and J are TRBV10-1 and TRBJ1-1; 7 bases match TRBD1. This CDR3 comprises 15 residues. Germline V lookup: CDR1 WNHNN, CDR2 SYGVQD (reference sequence). With V trimmed by 6 bases and J by 11 bases, 18 bases remained unmatched.